These 4 T cell receptor beta chains were sequenced from one sample in a study of T-cell memory formation after mild COVID-19. TCRdb independently ran MiXCR on the 5' RACE reads; one entry per CDR3 protein. The sample shows about 55,000 distinct CDR3 sequences, around a tenth of them seen only once. Sequenced material: PBMCs or a T cell subset sorted from them (not recorded which). Source of these receptors: a man younger than 35 who had mild COVID-19 (a few samples of this study predate the infection). Cell type and time point are not known.

This clonotype was seen repeatedly, ten times or more. The chain has TRBV29-1 and TRBJ2-4; D gene ambiguous. Germline CDR1 reads SQVTM; CDR2 reads ANQGSEA. Trimming shortened V by 4 bases and J by 0 bases, and 4 bases separated the two germline ends. The CDR3 spans 12 residues. CDR3 region: CSVALAKNIQYF. CDR3 in DNA: TGCAGCGTTGCCCTAGCCAAAAACATTCAGTACTTC.

This rearrangement joins TRBV3-1 to TRBJ2-5; 9 nucleotides align to TRBD1. With V trimmed by 4 bases and J by 6 bases, 3 bases remained unmatched. From germline, CDR1 is LGHDT and CDR2 YNNKEL (reference sequence). This CDR3 has 13 residues. The CDR3, as DNA: TGTGCCAGCAGCCCCGGACAGGGGAAGACCCAGTACTTC. It yields the protein CASSPGQGKTQYF.

J is TRBJ2-2 and V is TRBV7-7; the D gene is possibly TRBD2 (6 bases). The CDR3 spans 11 residues. Germline values: CDR1 SSHAT, CDR2 FNYEAQ (reference sequence). CDR3 in DNA: TGTGCTAGCGGAGGGGCGGCGGAGCTGTTTTTT. It codes for CASGGAAELFF.

This clonotype was detected ten times or more. The chain carries TRBV25-1 and TRBJ2-5, with D perhaps TRBD2 (6 bases). The CDR3 length is 12 residues. Trimming shortened V by 11 bases and J by 6 bases, and 16 bases separated the two germline ends. Per germline, CDR1 MGHDK and CDR2 SYGVNS. The CDR3 nucleotides read TGTGCCGCAGGAGAGGGGAGGCAGACCCAGTACTTC. Protein: CAAGEGRQTQYF.